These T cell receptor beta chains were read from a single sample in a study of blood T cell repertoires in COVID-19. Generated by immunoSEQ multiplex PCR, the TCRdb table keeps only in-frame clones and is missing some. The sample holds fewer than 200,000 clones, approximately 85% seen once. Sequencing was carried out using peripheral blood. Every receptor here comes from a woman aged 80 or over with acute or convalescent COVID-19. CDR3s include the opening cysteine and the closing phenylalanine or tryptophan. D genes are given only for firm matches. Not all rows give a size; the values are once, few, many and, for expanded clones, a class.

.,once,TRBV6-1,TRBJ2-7,CASSEDGLPTGEQYF,TGTGCCAGCAGTGAAGACGGACTCCCTACGGGTGAGCAGTACTTC
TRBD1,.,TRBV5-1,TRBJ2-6,CASSLTPPDRLSSGANVLTF,TGCGCCAGCAGCCTCACCCCGCCGGACAGGCTAAGCTCTGGGGCCAACGTCCTGACTTTC
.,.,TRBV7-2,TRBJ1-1,CASSLASLNTEAFF,TGTGCCAGCAGCTTAGCTAGTTTGAACACTGAAGCTTTCTTT
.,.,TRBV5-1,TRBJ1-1,CASSLDPGARTEAFF,TGCGCCAGCAGCTTGGACCCAGGGGCTCGGACTGAAGCTTTCTTT
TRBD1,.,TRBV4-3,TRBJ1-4,CASSQVGQTGVNEKLFF,TGCGCCAGCAGCCAAGTAGGGCAGACAGGGGTTAATGAAAAACTGTTTTTT
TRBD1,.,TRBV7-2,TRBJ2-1,CASSPGRDRAYNEQFF,TGTGCCAGCAGCCCGGGCCGGGACAGGGCCTACAATGAGCAGTTCTTC
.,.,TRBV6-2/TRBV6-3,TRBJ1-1,CASSTWRTLNTEAFF,TGTGCCAGCAGTACCTGGCGGACACTGAACACTGAAGCTTTCTTT
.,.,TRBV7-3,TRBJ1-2,CASRAGTLQGSGYTF,TGTGCCAGCAGAGCCGGGACCCTGCAGGGGAGTGGCTACACCTTC
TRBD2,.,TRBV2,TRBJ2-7,CASSEEAGGPLGHEQYF,TGTGCCAGCAGTGAAGAAGCGGGAGGCCCTTTGGGGCACGAGCAGTACTTC
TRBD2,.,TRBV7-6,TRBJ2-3,CASSLRSSGVLADTQYF,TGTGCCAGCAGCTTAAGGTCTAGCGGGGTTCTAGCAGATACGCAGTATTTT
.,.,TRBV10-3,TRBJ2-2,CAIKPRPTNTGELFF,TGTGCCATCAAGCCGCGCCCGACGAACACCGGGGAGCTGTTTTTT
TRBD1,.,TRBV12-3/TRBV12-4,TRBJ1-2,CASTRTGEYGYTF,TGTGCCAGCACCCGGACAGGGGAGTATGGCTACACCTTC
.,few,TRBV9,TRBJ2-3,CASSEPGIDTQYF,TGTGCCAGCAGCGAACCGGGTATAGATACGCAGTATTTT
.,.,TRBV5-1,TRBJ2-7,CASSLAGVSYEQYF,TGCGCCAGCAGCTTGGCCGGGGTTTCCTACGAGCAGTACTTC
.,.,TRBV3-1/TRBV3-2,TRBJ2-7,CASSQVTGNYEQYF,TGTGCCAGCAGCCAAGTCACAGGGAATTACGAGCAGTACTTC
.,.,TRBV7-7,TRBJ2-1,CASSPMTGTGYNEQFF,TGTGCCAGCAGCCCTATGACCGGGACTGGCTACAATGAGCAGTTCTTC
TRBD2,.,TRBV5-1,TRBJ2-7,CASSLASAGDPYEQYF,TGCGCCAGCAGCTTGGCGTCGGCGGGGGACCCCTACGAGCAGTACTTC
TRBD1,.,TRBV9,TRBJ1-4,CASSVTTGVNEKLFF,TGTGCCAGCAGCGTGACGACAGGGGTGAATGAAAAACTGTTTTTT
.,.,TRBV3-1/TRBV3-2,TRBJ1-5,CASSLGGAHGQPQHF,TGTGCCAGCAGCCTCGGGGGGGCGCACGGTCAGCCCCAGCATTTT
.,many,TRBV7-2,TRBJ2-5,CASSLGAPRGETQYF,TGTGCCAGCAGCTTAGGAGCACCAAGGGGAGAGACCCAGTACTTC
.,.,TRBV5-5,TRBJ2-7,CASSLTYSSSYEQYF,TGTGCCAGCAGCCTAACCTACAGCAGCTCCTACGAGCAGTACTTC
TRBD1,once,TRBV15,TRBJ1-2,CATSRGRGLDYGYTF,TGTGCCACCAGCAGAGGAAGGGGGCTGGACTATGGCTACACCTTC
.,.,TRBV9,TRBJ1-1,CASSPGGGRRTEAFF,TGTGCCAGCAGCCCCGGGGGGGGAAGAAGAACTGAAGCTTTCTTT
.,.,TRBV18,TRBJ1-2,CASSPPVGGYGYTF,TGTGCCAGCTCACCACCAGTGGGGGGCTATGGCTACACCTTC
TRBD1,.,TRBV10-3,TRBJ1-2,CAISGTGESSSYTF,TGTGCCATCAGTGGGACAGGGGAATCGTCGAGCTACACCTTC
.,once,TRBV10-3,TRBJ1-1,CAIRSGATEAFF,TGTGCCATCAGGTCAGGGGCCACTGAAGCTTTCTTT
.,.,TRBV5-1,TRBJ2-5,CASSLEGRGVVTQYF,TGCGCCAGCAGCTTGGAGGGCAGGGGGGTAGTGACCCAGTACTTC
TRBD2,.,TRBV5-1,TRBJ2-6,CASSLARGAGANVLTF,TGCGCCAGCAGCTTGGCTCGGGGGGCTGGGGCCAACGTCCTGACTTTC
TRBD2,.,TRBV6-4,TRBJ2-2,CASSDSQGLAGDHGELFF,TGTGCCAGCAGTGACTCCCAGGGACTAGCGGGGGATCACGGGGAGCTGTTTTTT
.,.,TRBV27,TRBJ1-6,CASSPPGGSLHF,TGTGCCAGCAGTCCTCCGGGGGGATCCCTCCACTTT
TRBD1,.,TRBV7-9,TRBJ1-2,CASSRDGQGYNYGYTF,TGTGCCAGCAGTCGAGATGGACAGGGATATAACTATGGCTACACCTTC
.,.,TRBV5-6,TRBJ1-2,CASNSRWGENGYTF,TGTGCCAGCAATAGCAGATGGGGGGAAAATGGCTACACCTTC
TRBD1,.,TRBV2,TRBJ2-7,CASAGTGGYEQYF,TGTGCCAGTGCCGGGACAGGGGGTTACGAGCAGTACTTC
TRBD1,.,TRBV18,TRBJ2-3,CASSPDRVYTDTQYF,TGTGCCAGCTCACCGGACAGGGTTTACACAGATACGCAGTATTTT
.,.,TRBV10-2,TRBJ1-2,CASSFSSRAERGYTF,TGCGCCAGCAGCTTTTCGAGCAGGGCTGAGCGTGGCTACACCTTC
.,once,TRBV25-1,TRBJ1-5,CASSEYGTGSDQPQHF,TGTGCCAGCAGTGAATACGGCACTGGGAGCGATCAGCCCCAGCATTTT
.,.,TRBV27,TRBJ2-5,CASSLGATHETQYF,TGTGCCAGCAGTTTAGGGGCGACGCACGAGACCCAGTACTTC
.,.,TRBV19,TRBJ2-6,CASSQGSGANVLTF,TGTGCCAGTTCCCAGGGCTCTGGGGCCAACGTCCTGACTTTC
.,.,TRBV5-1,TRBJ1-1,CASSWTVETEAFF,TGCGCCAGCAGTTGGACAGTTGAGACTGAAGCTTTCTTT
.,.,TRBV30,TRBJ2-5,CAWSPTRDTDWETQYF,TGTGCCTGGAGTCCAACCCGGGACACAGATTGGGAGACCCAGTACTTC
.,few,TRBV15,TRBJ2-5,CATSRDREYQETQYF,TGTGCCACCAGCAGAGATAGAGAGTACCAAGAGACCCAGTACTTC
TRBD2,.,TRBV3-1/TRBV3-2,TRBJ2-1,CASNMAGGAREQFF,TGTGCCAGTAATATGGCGGGGGGGGCCCGGGAGCAGTTCTTC
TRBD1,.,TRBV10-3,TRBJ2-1,CAISEPAGQGYNEQFF,TGTGCCATCAGTGAGCCGGCCGGACAGGGATACAATGAGCAGTTCTTC
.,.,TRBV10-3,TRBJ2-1,CAISDLASEVNEQFF,TGTGCCATCAGTGATCTGGCGAGTGAGGTTAATGAGCAGTTCTTC
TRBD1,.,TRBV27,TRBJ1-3,CASSSMGRGLSGNTIYF,TGTGCCAGCAGTTCGATGGGCAGGGGGCTCTCTGGAAACACCATATATTTT
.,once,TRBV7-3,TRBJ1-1,CASSLFEQLNTEAFF,TGTGCCAGCAGCTTATTCGAACAATTGAACACTGAAGCTTTCTTT
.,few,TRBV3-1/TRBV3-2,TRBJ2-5,CASIQETQYF,TGTGCCAGCATACAAGAGACCCAGTACTTC
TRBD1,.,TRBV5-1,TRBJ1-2,CASSLVGTDYGYTF,TGCGCCAGCAGCTTGGTCGGGACAGACTATGGCTACACCTTC